Listed below are T cell receptor beta chains from one sample, sequenced in a study of T cells in Graves' hyperthyroidism and ophthalmopathy. A single record per CDR3 protein comes from TCRdb applying MiXCR to the multiplex PCR reads. The data show approximately 400,000 distinct CDR3 sequences, approximately 15% seen once. Sequencing used blood. The receptor source for this set is a woman aged 30 to 39 with Graves' ophthalmopathy. Each CDR3 is given with its conserved first and last residue. A D gene is named only where the DNA matches it firmly. Some rows have no size entry. The others give once, few or many, or a class for an expanded clone.

size: .
V: TRBV7-2
D: .
J: TRBJ2-2
CDR3: CASSPPGQSGELFF
DNA: TGTGCCAGCAGCCCCCCCGGGCAGTCCGGGGAGCTGTTTTTT

size: many
V: TRBV4-2
D: .
J: TRBJ1-4
CDR3: CASRYRDTSTNEKLFF
DNA: TGTGCCAGCAGATATCGGGACACCTCAACTAATGAAAAACTGTTTTTT

size: many
V: TRBV18
D: .
J: TRBJ2-7
CDR3: CASSSNIALYEQYF
DNA: TGTGCCAGCTCATCCAATATAGCTCTCTACGAGCAGTACTTC

size: many
V: TRBV7-9
D: .
J: TRBJ2-5
CDR3: CASSSRLIQETQYF
DNA: TGTGCCAGCAGCTCACGACTAATCCAAGAGACCCAGTACTTC

size: many
V: TRBV12-3/TRBV12-4
D: .
J: TRBJ1-2
CDR3: CASSFQTRYYGYTF
DNA: TGTGCCAGCAGTTTTCAGACCCGATACTATGGCTACACCTTC

size: many
V: TRBV7-9
D: .
J: TRBJ2-1
CDR3: CASSLEGSRFF
DNA: TGTGCCAGCAGCTTAGAAGGGAGTCGGTTCTTC

size: many
V: TRBV7-7
D: .
J: TRBJ2-3
CDR3: CASSLSPGGLDTQYF
DNA: TGTGCTAGCAGCTTAAGTCCGGGGGGCTTAGATACGCAGTATTTT

size: few
V: TRBV20-1
D: .
J: TRBJ1-2
CDR3: CSARGRAYGYTF
DNA: TGCAGTGCTAGGGGCAGGGCCTATGGCTACACCTTC

size: many
V: TRBV7-2
D: .
J: TRBJ1-4
CDR3: CASSYNEKLFF
DNA: TGTGCCAGCAGCTATAATGAAAAACTGTTTTTT

size: many
V: TRBV7-2
D: TRBD2
J: TRBJ2-1
CDR3: CASSFKMGLAGGNEQFF
DNA: TGTGCCAGCAGCTTCAAGATGGGACTAGCGGGGGGAAATGAGCAGTTCTTC

size: many
V: TRBV7-3
D: TRBD2
J: TRBJ2-5
CDR3: CASSSRGGRETQYF
DNA: TGTGCCAGCAGCTCGCGGGGGGGCCGTGAGACCCAGTACTTC

size: .
V: TRBV7-9
D: .
J: TRBJ2-2
CDR3: CASIQLKGQGTGELFF
DNA: TGTGCCAGCATTCAGTTAAAGGGGCAAGGGACCGGGGAGCTGTTTTTT